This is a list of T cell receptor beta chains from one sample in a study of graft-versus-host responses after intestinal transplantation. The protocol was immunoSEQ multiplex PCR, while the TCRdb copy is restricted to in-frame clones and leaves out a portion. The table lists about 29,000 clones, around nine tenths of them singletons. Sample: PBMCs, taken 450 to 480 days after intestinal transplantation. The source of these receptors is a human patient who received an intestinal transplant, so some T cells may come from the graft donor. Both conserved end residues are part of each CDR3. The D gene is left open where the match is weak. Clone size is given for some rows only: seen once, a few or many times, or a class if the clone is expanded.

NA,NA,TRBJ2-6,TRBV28,TGTGCCAGCAGTTTTCCACCGGGACAAAGCTCTGGGGCCAACGTCCTGACTTTC,CASSFPPGQSSGANVLTF
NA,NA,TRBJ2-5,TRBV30,TGTGCCTGGAGTCCCGGACTACCCGCGGGAGAGACCCAGTACTTC,CAWSPGLPAGETQYF
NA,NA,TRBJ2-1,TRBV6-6,TGTGCCAGCAGTTACTCTGGCGGGGGCACCTACAATGAGCAGTTCTTC,CASSYSGGGTYNEQFF
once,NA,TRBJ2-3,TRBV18,TGTGCCAGCTCACCAGGGACGGATACGCAGTATTTT,CASSPGTDTQYF
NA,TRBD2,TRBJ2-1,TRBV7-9,TGTGCCAGCAGCTTAGCCGGCGGTCGTAGCGGGCCCCCCCACAATGAGCAGTTCTTC,CASSLAGGRSGPPHNEQFF
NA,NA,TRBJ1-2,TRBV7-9,TGTGCCAGCAGCCAACAGGTTTATGGCGGCTACACCTTC,CASSQQVYGGYTF
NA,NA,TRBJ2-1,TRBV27,TGTGCCAGCAGTACGGCGGACTCTTACAATGAGCAGTTCTTC,CASSTADSYNEQFF
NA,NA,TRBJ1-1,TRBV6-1,TGTGCCAGCATATGGGTCACTGAAGCTTTCTTT,CASIWVTEAFF
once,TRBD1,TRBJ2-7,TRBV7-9,TGTGCCAGCAGCTACGGGACAGCCGAGCAGTACTTC,CASSYGTAEQYF
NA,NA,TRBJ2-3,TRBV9,TGTGCCAGCAGCCCCGCCCCCTACCCCCGCGGAGATACGCAGTATTTT,CASSPAPYPRGDTQYF
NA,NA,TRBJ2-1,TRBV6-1,TGTGCCAGCAGTGAATTTCGGACAAGCTCCTACAATGAGCAGTTCTTC,CASSEFRTSSYNEQFF
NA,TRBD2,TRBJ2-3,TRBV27,TGTGCCAGCAGTCCCTCTCTAGCGGGGGCCACAGATACGCAGTATTTT,CASSPSLAGATDTQYF
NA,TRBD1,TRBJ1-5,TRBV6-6,TGTGCCAGCAGACAACAGGGGGAAGGTAATCAGCCCCAGCATTTT,CASRQQGEGNQPQHF
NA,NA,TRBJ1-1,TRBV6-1,TGTGCCAGCAAGGCGAGGGGAGACACTGAAGCTTTCTTT,CASKARGDTEAFF
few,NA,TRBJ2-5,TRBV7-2,TGTGCCAGCAGCTTGTCCAGGGGCAACCAAGAGACCCAGTACTTC,CASSLSRGNQETQYF
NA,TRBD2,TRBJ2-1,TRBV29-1,TGCAGCGTTGTAGGGCTAGCGGGCCAACTCCTCTACAATGAGCAGTTCTTC,CSVVGLAGQLLYNEQFF
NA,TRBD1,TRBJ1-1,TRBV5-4,TGTGCCAGCAGCTTTACAGGGGGAACTGAAGCTTTCTTT,CASSFTGGTEAFF
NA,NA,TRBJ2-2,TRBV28,TGTGCCAGCAGCCCGCGGGGTAGAACCGGGGAGCTGTTTTTT,CASSPRGRTGELFF
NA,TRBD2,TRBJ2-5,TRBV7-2,TGTGCCAGCAGCTCCTTAGCGGGGTGGCGAGAGACCCAGTACTTC,CASSSLAGWRETQYF
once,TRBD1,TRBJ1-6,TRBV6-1,TGTGCCAGCAGCCCCGGGACAGGGTTCTCACCCCTCCACTTT,CASSPGTGFSPLHF
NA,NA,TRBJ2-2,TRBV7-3,TGTACCAGCAGCTTCGGGACTAACACCGGGGAGCTGTTTTTT,CTSSFGTNTGELFF
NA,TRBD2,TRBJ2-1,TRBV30,TGTGCCTGGACGACTAGCGACTACAATGAGCAGTTCTTC,CAWTTSDYNEQFF
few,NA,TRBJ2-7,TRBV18,TGTGCCAGCTCACCAGGACGGGAGCGACTGTACGAGCAGTACTTC,CASSPGRERLYEQYF
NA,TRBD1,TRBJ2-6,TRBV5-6,TGTGCCAGCAGCTTGCCTACAGGGGCTAGCTCTGGGGCCAACGTCCTGACTTTC,CASSLPTGASSGANVLTF
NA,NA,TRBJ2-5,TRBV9,TGTGCCAGCAGCGTAGGCACTCACCAAGAGACCCAGTACTTC,CASSVGTHQETQYF
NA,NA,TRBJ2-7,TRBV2,TGTGCCAGCAGTGAGGCGGGTAAGGACGAGCAGTACTTC,CASSEAGKDEQYF
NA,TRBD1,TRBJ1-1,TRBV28,TGTGCCAGCAGTTCCACAGGGGGCAGGGGGGCTTTCTTT,CASSSTGGRGAFF
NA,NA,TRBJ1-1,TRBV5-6,TGTGCCAGCAGCTTGGCGTACCACACTGAAGCTTTCTTT,CASSLAYHTEAFF
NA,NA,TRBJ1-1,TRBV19,TGTGCCAGTAGTATCGGGAACACTGAAGCTTTCTTT,CASSIGNTEAFF
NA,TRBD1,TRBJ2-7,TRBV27,TGTGCCAGCAGTGCCGGGACAGGGACCTACGAGCAGTACTTC,CASSAGTGTYEQYF
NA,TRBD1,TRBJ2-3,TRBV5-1,TGCGCCAGCAGCATCGGGACAGGGGGTGGGGATACGCAGTATTTT,CASSIGTGGGDTQYF
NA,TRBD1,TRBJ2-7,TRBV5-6,TGTGCCAGCAGCACCACAGGGGGCAACGAGCAGTACTTC,CASSTTGGNEQYF
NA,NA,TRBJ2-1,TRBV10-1,TGCGCCAGCAGTTCCCCAGGGAAAGGGTACAATGAGCAGTTCTTC,CASSSPGKGYNEQFF
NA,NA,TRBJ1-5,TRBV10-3,TGTGCCATCAGTGAGGGCCGGGAAGAGGAGCCCCAGCATTTT,CAISEGREEEPQHF
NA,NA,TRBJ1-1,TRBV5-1,TGCGCCAGCAGGCCGCAGACAGCCAACACTGAAGCTTTCTTT,CASRPQTANTEAFF
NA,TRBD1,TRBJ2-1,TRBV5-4,TGTGCCAGCTCCCCCCGGGACAGGGGCCACAATGAGCAGTTCTTC,CASSPRDRGHNEQFF
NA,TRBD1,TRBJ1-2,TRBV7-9,TGCGCCAGCAGCCAAGACCGGACAGGCAGTTTATATGGCTACACCTTC,CASSQDRTGSLYGYTF
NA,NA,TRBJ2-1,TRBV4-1,TGCGCCAGCAGCCCCGTTAGCGGTTTAGCCTACAATGAGCAGTTCTTC,CASSPVSGLAYNEQFF
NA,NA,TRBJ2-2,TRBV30,TGTGCCTGGAGTGTCAGCATACGTCCTCTAACGAACACCGGGGAGCTGTTTTTT,CAWSVSIRPLTNTGELFF
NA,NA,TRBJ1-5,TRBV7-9,TGTGCCAGCAGCTTATGGATGGATCAGCCCCAGCATTTT,CASSLWMDQPQHF
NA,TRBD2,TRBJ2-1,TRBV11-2,TGTGCCAGCAGCCCCTACCCGACTAGCGGTTTGTACAATGAGCAGTTCTTC,CASSPYPTSGLYNEQFF
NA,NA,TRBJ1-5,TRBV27,TGTGCCAGCAGTGACAGTTCTAGCAATCAGCCCCAGCATTTT,CASSDSSSNQPQHF
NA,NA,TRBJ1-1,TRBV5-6,TGTGCCAGCAGCTTCCGGGGAAGCGGGTACACTGAAGCTTTCTTT,CASSFRGSGYTEAFF
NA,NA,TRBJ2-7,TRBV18,TGTGCCAGCTCACAACCGGGGCCAGTAGTCTACGAGCAGTACTTC,CASSQPGPVVYEQYF
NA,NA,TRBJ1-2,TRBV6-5,TGTGCCAGCAGGGGAAGGGGGGCGCACTATGGCTACACCTTC,CASRGRGAHYGYTF
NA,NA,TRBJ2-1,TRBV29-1,TGCAGCGCAGCCTTTTTGGGAGAGCAGTTCTTC,CSAAFLGEQFF
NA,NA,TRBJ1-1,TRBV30,TGTGCCTGGCGCTCGGGGGGGCTGCCTGAAGCTTTCTTT,CAWRSGGLPEAFF
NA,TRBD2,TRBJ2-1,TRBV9,TGTGCCAGCAGCGTAAGACTAGCGGGCTACAATGAGCAGTTCTTC,CASSVRLAGYNEQFF
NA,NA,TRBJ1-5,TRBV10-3,TGTGCCATCAGGAGCTCGGGACCGAGCAATCAGCCCCAGCATTTT,CAIRSSGPSNQPQHF
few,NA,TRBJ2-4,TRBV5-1,TGCGCCAGCAGCTTTCGGGGGGCCAAAAACATTCAGTACTTC,CASSFRGAKNIQYF
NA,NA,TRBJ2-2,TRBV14,TGTGCCAGCAGCCAAGAAGGGGTGTTCGCGAACACCGGGGAGCTGTTTTTT,CASSQEGVFANTGELFF